Below, 3 T cell receptor beta chains from the same sample are listed, as sequenced in a study of control samples from healthy donors and cancer patients. Assay used: immunoSEQ multiplex PCR; TCRdb lists only in-frame clones, some missing. The sample includes approximately 97,000 clones, 92% seen only once; the top ten take about 2.9%. The sequenced sample was blood. These receptors were collected from a human donor in good health. The donor label of this sample is uncertain.

The genes are TRBV28 and TRBJ2-7; 8 nucleotides agree with TRBD2. The germline V gene encodes CDR1 MDHEN and CDR2 SYDVKM. The CDR3 consists of 15 residues. With V trimmed by 5 bases and J by 0 bases, 6 bases remained unmatched. CDR3: CASSLTGTSSYEQYF. The CDR3 DNA reads TGTGCCAGCAGTCTTACCGGGACTAGCTCCTACGAGCAGTACTTC.

This sequence joins TRBV5-6 and TRBJ1-1; a possible D gene is TRBD1 (5 bases). This CDR3 is 13 amino acids long. Trimming took 2 bases from V and 4 from J, leaving 9 bases between them. Germline assignment: CDR1 SGHDT and CDR2 YYEEEE. The CDR3 sequence is CASSFGGGTEAFF. In DNA, the CDR3 is TGTGCCAGCAGCTTCGGGGGGGGCACTGAAGCTTTCTTT.

The chain links TRBV27 to TRBJ2-2; D is possibly TRBD1 (6 bases). CDR1 is MNHEY and CDR2 is SMNVEV in the germline V gene (reference sequence). CDR3 length: 16 amino acids. V dropped 5 bases and J dropped 4 bases, with 17 bases sitting between them. In DNA form, the CDR3 reads TGTGCCAGCAGTCTACAGGGCACGTTGGCCACCGGGGAGCTGTTTTTT. Its protein is CASSLQGTLATGELFF.